This entry lists 18 T cell receptor beta chains sequenced from one sample in a study of breast tumors, draining lymph nodes, adjacent tissues. The lymph nodes were axillary draining lymph nodes from breast cancer patients. MiXCR, run by TCRdb on the multiplex PCR reads, gives a single entry per CDR3 protein. The sample lists 150,000 to 200,000 distinct CDR3 sequences, roughly a third occurring once. Sample: axillary lymph node tissue. The receptors shown here come from a female donor with breast cancer. Some clones in this sample may be carry-over from other donors' samples.

In its sample, this clonotype was seen many times. The V gene is TRBV29-1, the J gene TRBJ2-3; 10 nucleotides line up with TRBD1. Trimming cost V 1 base and J 3 bases; bases outside gene matches: 10. CDR1 is SQVTM and CDR2 is ANQGSEA in the germline V gene. CDR3 size: 17 residues. CDR3: CSVEGLRQGARTDTQYF. Here the CDR3 DNA reads TGCAGCGTTGAAGGGTTGCGACAGGGGGCACGGACAGATACGCAGTATTTT.

In this sample, this clonotype turned up a few times. A clone one base away is much larger, so this may be a read error. The chain uses TRBV2 and TRBJ2-3, with D perhaps matching TRBD1 or TRBD2 (5 bases each). The CDR3 is made up of 15 amino acids. Germline V gene sequence: CDR1 SNHLY, CDR2 FYNNEI. CDR3 nucleotide sequence: TGTGCCAGCAGCAAAGGGTCCTCTAGCACAGGTACGCAGTATTTT. Its translation: CASSKGSSSTGTQYF.

The chain carries TRBV20-1 and TRBJ1-2; a weak D match, TRBD1 (6 bases). Trimming stripped 2 bases from V and 5 bases from J, with 12 bases between. Germline-derived CDR1 and CDR2 are DFQATT and SNEGSKA (reference sequence). The CDR3 spans 13 residues. DNA for the CDR3: TGCAGTGCTAGAACCCTGGGGGCGTATGGCTACACCTTC. Encoded protein: CSARTLGAYGYTF.

Many counts were recorded for this clonotype. The V and J genes are TRBV6-6 and TRBJ2-3; D uncertain. This CDR3 is 12 amino acids long. Trimming removed 6 bases at V and 6 bases at J, with 10 bases between. Germline V gives CDR1 MNHNY, CDR2 SVGAGI (reference sequence). CDR3 in amino acids: CASSNHVDTQYF. The CDR3 coding sequence is TGTGCCAGCAGCAACCATGTGGATACGCAGTATTTT.

This chain links TRBV18 with TRBJ2-7, with unresolved D. CDR3 size: 14 residues. The germline V and J ends were trimmed by 5 bases and 4 bases, with 15 bases remaining between them. The V gene's germline CDR1 is KGHSH and CDR2 LQKENI. For the CDR3, the DNA is TGTGCCAGCTCAACTTACGTGGATAGTTACGAGCAGTACTTC. It translates to CASSTYVDSYEQYF.

This clonotype occurred many times. The V call is TRBV7-9, the J call TRBJ1-4; the D is unclear. Trimming cost V 5 bases and J 9 bases, with 19 bases left between them. From germline, CDR1 is SEHNR and CDR2 FQNEAQ (reference sequence). The CDR3 length is 15 residues. In DNA, the CDR3 is TGTGCCAGCAGCCCCCCGGGCAGTCAGAGGAAAAAACTGTTTTTT. Translation gives CASSPPGSQRKKLFF.

This chain joins TRBV10-3 and TRBJ1-1; D is unclear. With 6 bases removed from V and 3 bases from J, the gap between germline ends came to 8 bases. The CDR3 is 12 amino acids. Germline V CDR1 and CDR2: ENHRY, SYGVKD. The DNA for the CDR3 is TGTGCCATCAGAGGGTTGGACACTGAAGCTTTCTTT. Protein product: CAIRGLDTEAFF.

J is TRBJ1-4 and V is TRBV29-1; TRBD1 matches 7 bases. Losses at the gene ends were 4 bases for V and 2 bases for J; bases not matched to a gene: 7. The CDR3 length is 15 residues. CDR1 SQVTM and CDR2 ANQGSEA come from the germline V gene. CDR3 nucleotides: TGCAGCGTTGTCTGGCCAGGGGGTACTAATGAAAAACTGTTTTTT. This translates into CSVVWPGGTNEKLFF.

In this sample, this clonotype turned up many times. The rearrangement uses TRBV15 and TRBJ2-1; D is perhaps TRBD1 or TRBD2 (5 bases each). Germline V gives CDR1 LNHNV, CDR2 YYDKDF (reference sequence). Trimming removed 6 bases at V and 2 bases at J, with 14 bases between. The CDR3 runs to 15 residues. CDR3 region: CATREAQGAYNEQFF. The CDR3, as DNA: TGTGCCACCAGAGAGGCGCAGGGAGCCTACAATGAGCAGTTCTTC.

This clonotype was seen at least ten times. The CDR3: CASSPGLGGETQYF. In DNA form, the CDR3 reads TGTGCCAGCAGTCCGGGACTAGGGGGGGAGACCCAGTACTTC. The chain links TRBV12-3 or TRBV12-4 to TRBJ2-5, with 8 positions matching TRBD2. The CDR3 length is 14 residues. Losses at the gene ends were 5 bases for V and 5 bases for J; bases not matched to a gene: 7.

There are many counts of this clonotype. The CDR3 bases are TGTGCCAGCAGCTTACGGACAGGGGGGCGAGATCGCTACACCTTC. Translation gives CASSLRTGGRDRYTF. The chain joins TRBV11-3 to TRBJ1-2; TRBD1 agrees at 10 bases. V trimming: 2 bases; J trimming: 9 bases; junction bases outside the gene matches: 9. The CDR3 loop spans 15 amino acids. CDR1 is SGHNT, CDR2 YENEEA, per germline.

This clonotype has ten or more counts. The chain joins TRBV29-1 to TRBJ2-2; TRBD2 is a possible D gene (5 bases). V lost 7 bases and J lost 1, with 10 bases in between. The germline gives CDR1 SQVTM, CDR2 ANQGSEA. The CDR3 has 13 amino acids. CDR3 residues: CSARDGNTGELFF. The CDR3 DNA follows: TGCAGCGCCCGGGATGGGAACACCGGGGAGCTGTTTTTT.

The sample holds many counts of this clonotype. The V call is TRBV12-3 or TRBV12-4, the J call TRBJ2-1, with TRBD2 matching over 12 bases. The CDR3 consists of 15 residues. The V segment lost 6 bases and the J segment 5 bases; nucleotides outside the gene matches: 5. The CDR3 DNA sequence: TGTGCCAGCAGATACGGACTAGCGGGAAACAATGAGCAGTTCTTC. This codes for CASRYGLAGNNEQFF.

This clonotype was seen more than once but under ten times. The V call is TRBV7-2, the J call TRBJ2-1; 7 bases agree with TRBD2. This CDR3 has 17 residues. Germline V CDR1 and CDR2: SGHTA, FQGNSA. The V segment lost 5 bases and the J segment 3 bases; nucleotides outside the gene matches: 13. The CDR3 loop reads CASSPPLAVVVYNEQFF. CDR3 nucleotide sequence: TGTGCCAGCAGCCCCCCCCTAGCGGTAGTAGTCTACAATGAGCAGTTCTTC.

This clonotype was seen many times. The chain recombines TRBV20-1 with TRBJ2-5; TRBD1 aligns across 9 bases. CDR3 length equals 13 residues. CDR1 and CDR2 (germline): DFQATT, SNEGSKA (reference sequence). The J segment lost 5 bases and the V segment lost 2 bases, leaving 3 bases of the junction unmatched. The CDR3 region is CSARIQGAETQYF. CDR3 coding DNA: TGCAGTGCTAGAATACAGGGGGCGGAGACCCAGTACTTC.

This clonotype was counted ten times or more. The rearrangement uses TRBV4-2 and TRBJ2-3; no definite D call. CDR1 is LGHNA, CDR2 YNFKEQ, per germline. The V end lost 4 bases, the J end lost 5 bases, and 19 bases lay between the germline ends. The CDR3 runs to 16 residues. CDR3 amino acids: CASSPPRPRMGDTQYF. The CDR3 coding sequence is TGTGCCAGCAGCCCCCCGCGGCCGCGGATGGGAGATACGCAGTATTTT.

The rearrangement links TRBV12-3 or TRBV12-4 to TRBJ2-7; D perhaps matches TRBD1 (5 bases). This CDR3 is built from 12 residues. The V end lost 5 bases, the J end lost 4 bases, and 9 bases lay between the germline ends. The DNA of the CDR3 is TGTGCCAGCAGTGCCCGACAGTACGAGCAGTACTTC. This gives the protein CASSARQYEQYF.

This clonotype was picked up a small number of times. One base away lies a much larger clone, so this may be a sequencing read error. The DNA is omitted, as the CDR3 cannot be located on it reliably, and the CDR3 follows TCRdb's listing. The V call is TRBV7-9, the J call TRBJ2-5; the table names TRBD1, a call not compared with the DNA. The CDR3 adds up to 15 amino acids, both ends counted. Germline lookup yields CDR1 SEHNR and CDR2 FQNEAQ (reference sequence). The CDR3: CASSFGQGNLETQHF.